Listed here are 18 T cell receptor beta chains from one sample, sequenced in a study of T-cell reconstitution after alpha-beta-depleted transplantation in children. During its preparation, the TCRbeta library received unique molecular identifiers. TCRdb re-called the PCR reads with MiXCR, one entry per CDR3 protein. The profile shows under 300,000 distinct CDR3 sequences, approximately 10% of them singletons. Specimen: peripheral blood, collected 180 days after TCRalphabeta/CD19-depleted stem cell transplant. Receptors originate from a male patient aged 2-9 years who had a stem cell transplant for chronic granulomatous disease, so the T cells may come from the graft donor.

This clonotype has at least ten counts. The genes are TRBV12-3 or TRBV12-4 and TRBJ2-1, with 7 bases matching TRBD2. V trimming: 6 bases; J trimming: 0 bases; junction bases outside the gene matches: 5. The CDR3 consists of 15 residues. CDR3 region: CASSPPSGSYNEQFF. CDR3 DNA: TGTGCCAGCAGCCCCCCTAGCGGCTCCTACAATGAGCAGTTCTTC.

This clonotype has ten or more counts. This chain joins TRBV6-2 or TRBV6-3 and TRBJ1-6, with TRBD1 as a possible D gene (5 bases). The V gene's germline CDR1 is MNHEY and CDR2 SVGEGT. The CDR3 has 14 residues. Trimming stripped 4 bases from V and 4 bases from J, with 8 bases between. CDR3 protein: CASSSGAYNSPLHF. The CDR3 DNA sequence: TGTGCCAGCAGTTCCGGGGCTTATAATTCACCCCTCCACTTT.

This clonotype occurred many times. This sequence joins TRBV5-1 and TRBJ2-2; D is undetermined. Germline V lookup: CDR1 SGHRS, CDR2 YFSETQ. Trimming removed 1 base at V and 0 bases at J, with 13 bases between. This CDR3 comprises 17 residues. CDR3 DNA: TGCGCCAGCAGCTTGCGCATAGACCGAGCGAACACCGGGGAGCTGTTTTTT. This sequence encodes CASSLRIDRANTGELFF.

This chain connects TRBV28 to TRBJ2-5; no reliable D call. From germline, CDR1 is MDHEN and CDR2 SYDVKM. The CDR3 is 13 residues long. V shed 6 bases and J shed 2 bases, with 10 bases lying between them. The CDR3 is CASSRGAQETQYF. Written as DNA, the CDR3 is TGTGCCAGCAGCCGCGGCGCACAAGAGACCCAGTACTTC.

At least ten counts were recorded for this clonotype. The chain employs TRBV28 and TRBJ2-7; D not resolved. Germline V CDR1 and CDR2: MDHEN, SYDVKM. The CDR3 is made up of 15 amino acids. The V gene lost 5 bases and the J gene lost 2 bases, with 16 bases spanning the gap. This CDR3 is CASSPRWAGPYEQYF. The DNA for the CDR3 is TGTGCCAGCAGTCCTCGATGGGCCGGGCCCTACGAGCAGTACTTC.

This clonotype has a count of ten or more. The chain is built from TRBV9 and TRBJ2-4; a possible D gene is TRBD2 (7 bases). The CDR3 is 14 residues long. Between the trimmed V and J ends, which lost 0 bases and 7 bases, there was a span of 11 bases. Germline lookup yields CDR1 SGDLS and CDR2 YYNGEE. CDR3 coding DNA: TGTGCCAGCAGCGTAGAGGGGGGGGCGAACATTCAGTACTTC. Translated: CASSVEGGANIQYF.

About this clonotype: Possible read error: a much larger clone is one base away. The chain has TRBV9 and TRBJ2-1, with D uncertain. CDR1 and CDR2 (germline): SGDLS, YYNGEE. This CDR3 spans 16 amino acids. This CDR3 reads CSSSVGQSYYYNEQFF. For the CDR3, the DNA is TGTTCCAGCAGCGTAGGCCAATCCTATTACTACAATGAGCAGTTCTTC.

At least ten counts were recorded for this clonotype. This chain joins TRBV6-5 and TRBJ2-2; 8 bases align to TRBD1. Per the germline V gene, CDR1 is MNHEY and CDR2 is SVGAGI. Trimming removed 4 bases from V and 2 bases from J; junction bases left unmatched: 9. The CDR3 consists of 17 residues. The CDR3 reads CASSSSGGSPNTGELFF. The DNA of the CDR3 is TGTGCCAGCAGTTCCTCAGGGGGCTCCCCTAACACCGGGGAGCTGTTTTTT.

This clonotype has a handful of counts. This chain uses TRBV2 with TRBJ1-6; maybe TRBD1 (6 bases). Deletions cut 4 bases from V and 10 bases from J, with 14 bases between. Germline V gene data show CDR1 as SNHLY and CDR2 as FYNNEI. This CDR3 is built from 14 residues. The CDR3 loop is CASSVMGAGSPLHF. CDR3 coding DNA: TGTGCCAGCAGTGTTATGGGGGCTGGGTCACCCCTCCACTTT.

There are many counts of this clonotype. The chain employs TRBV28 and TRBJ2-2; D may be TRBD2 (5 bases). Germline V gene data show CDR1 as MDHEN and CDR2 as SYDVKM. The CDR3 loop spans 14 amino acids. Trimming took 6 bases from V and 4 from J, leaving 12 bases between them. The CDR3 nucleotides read TGTGCCAGCAGGGGTGGCCGGGGCACCGGGGAGCTGTTTTTT. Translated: CASRGGRGTGELFF.

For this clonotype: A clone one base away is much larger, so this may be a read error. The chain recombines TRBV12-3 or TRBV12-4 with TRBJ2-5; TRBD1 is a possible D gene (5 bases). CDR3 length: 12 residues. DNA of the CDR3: TGTGCCAGCAGGGTGGGGCCAGAGACCCCGTACTTC. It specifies CASRVGPETPYF.

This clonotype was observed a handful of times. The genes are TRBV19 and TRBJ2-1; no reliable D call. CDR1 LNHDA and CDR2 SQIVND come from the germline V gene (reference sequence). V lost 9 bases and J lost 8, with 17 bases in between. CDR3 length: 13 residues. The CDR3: CASRASPRYEQFF. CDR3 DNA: TGTGCCAGCCGGGCGTCCCCCCGTTATGAGCAGTTCTTC.

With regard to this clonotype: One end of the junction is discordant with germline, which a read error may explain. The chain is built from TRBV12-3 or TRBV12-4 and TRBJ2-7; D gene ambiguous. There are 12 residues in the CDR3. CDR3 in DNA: TGTGCCAGCAGTTTTGGAGTCTACGAGCTGTACTTC. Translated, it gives CASSFGVYELYF.

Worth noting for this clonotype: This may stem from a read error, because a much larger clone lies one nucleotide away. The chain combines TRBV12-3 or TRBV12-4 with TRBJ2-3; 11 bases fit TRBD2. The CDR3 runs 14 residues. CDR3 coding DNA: TGTGCCAGCAGACTAGCGGGAGTTAAAGATACGCATTATTTT. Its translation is CASRLAGVKDTHYF.

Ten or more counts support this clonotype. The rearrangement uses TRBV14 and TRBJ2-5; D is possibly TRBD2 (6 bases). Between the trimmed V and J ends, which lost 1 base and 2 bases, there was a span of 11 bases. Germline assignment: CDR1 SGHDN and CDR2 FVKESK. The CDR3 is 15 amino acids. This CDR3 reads CASSQAWGVQETQYF. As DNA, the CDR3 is TGTGCCAGCAGCCAAGCTTGGGGGGTACAAGAGACCCAGTACTTC.

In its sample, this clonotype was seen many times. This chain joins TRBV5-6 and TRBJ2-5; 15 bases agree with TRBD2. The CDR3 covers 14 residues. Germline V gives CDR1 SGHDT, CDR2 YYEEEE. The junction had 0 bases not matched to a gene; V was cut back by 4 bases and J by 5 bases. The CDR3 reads CASSGTSGRETQYF. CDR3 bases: TGTGCCAGCAGCGGGACTAGCGGGAGGGAGACCCAGTACTTC.

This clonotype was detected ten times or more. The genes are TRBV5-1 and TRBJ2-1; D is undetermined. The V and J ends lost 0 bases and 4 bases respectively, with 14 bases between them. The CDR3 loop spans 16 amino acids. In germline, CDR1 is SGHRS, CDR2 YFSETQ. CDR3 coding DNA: TGCGCCAGCAGCTTGGTACCGGCAGGTGGATACAATGAGCAGTTCTTC. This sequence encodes CASSLVPAGGYNEQFF.

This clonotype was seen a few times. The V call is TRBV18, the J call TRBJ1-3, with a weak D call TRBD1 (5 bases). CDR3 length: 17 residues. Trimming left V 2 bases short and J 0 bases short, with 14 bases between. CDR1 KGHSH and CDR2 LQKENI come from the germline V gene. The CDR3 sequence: CASSPIEGIGSGNTIYF. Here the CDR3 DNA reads TGTGCCAGCTCACCAATCGAGGGGATCGGCTCTGGAAACACCATATATTTT.